The 16 T cell receptor beta chains in this list originate from one sample, sequenced in a study of graft-versus-host responses after intestinal transplantation. Libraries were prepared by immunoSEQ multiplex PCR; TCRdb keeps only in-frame clonotypes and omits some of them. The sample consists of some 62,000 clones, 90% of them appearing once. Antigens for these TCRs are unknown. The specimen comprised unstimulated CD8+ T cells sorted from spleen or lymph node cells, sampled before transplant. These receptors were obtained from a human donor who was the organ donor for an intestinal transplant.

This clone occurred once. V gene TRBV7-6 combines with J gene TRBJ2-5; 12 bases align to TRBD2. The tail of the sequence fits TRBJ2-7 better, so the J call may be wrong. Germline V lookup: CDR1 SGHVS, CDR2 FNYEAQ. CDR3 length: 16 residues. This chain's CDR3 is CASSPGLAGPSYEQYF. In DNA form, the CDR3 reads TGTGCCAGCAGCCCCGGACTAGCGGGGCCCTCCTACGAGCAGTACTTC.

The chain couples TRBV4-3 to TRBJ1-1, with 7 bases matching TRBD1. The CDR3 runs to 14 residues. The trim removed 3 bases at V and 8 bases at J, leaving 9 bases unmatched. CDR1 and CDR2 (germline): LGHNA, YSLEER. The DNA of the CDR3 is TGCGCCAGCAGCCATAGACAGGGCATTGGGGAAGCTTTCTTT. Encoded protein: CASSHRQGIGEAFF.

The chain is built from TRBV28 and TRBJ1-4, with 8 positions matching TRBD1. The germline V gene has CDR1 MDHEN and CDR2 SYDVKM. The J segment lost 4 bases and the V segment lost 5 bases, leaving 6 bases of the junction unmatched. The CDR3 extends over 15 amino acids. The CDR3 sequence: CASSGPGGYNEKLFF. The CDR3 nucleotides read TGTGCCAGCAGTGGACCAGGGGGCTATAATGAAAAACTGTTTTTT.

Only a few counts were recorded for this clone. The J gene is TRBJ2-1, the V gene TRBV6-4; D is possibly TRBD2 (6 bases). This CDR3 has 13 amino acids. V was cut by 3 bases and J by 10 bases, with 13 bases left in between. Germline CDR1 MRHNA, CDR2 SNTAGT. The CDR3 here is CASSERELSEQFF. In nucleotides, the CDR3 is TGTGCCAGCAGTGAACGGGAGTTGAGCGAGCAGTTCTTC.

This sequence joins TRBV28 and TRBJ1-5; 11 nucleotides match TRBD1. Trimming at V came to 5 bases and at J to 4 bases, leaving 4 bases not matched to a gene. Germline assignment: CDR1 MDHEN and CDR2 SYDVKM. The CDR3 is 15 residues long. In nucleotides, the CDR3 is TGTGCCAGCAGTCTGGGGGACAGGGGGAATCAGCCCCAGCATTTT. Protein sequence: CASSLGDRGNQPQHF.

In its sample, this clone is large. The chain recombines TRBV6-5 with TRBJ1-2; 8 bases are shared with TRBD1. V dropped 5 bases and J dropped 11; count of bases not matched to a gene: 7. The CDR3 has 12 residues. CDR1 MNHEY and CDR2 SVGAGI come from the germline V gene. The CDR3 region is CASSGDRGVYTF. DNA of the CDR3: TGTGCCAGCAGTGGCGACAGGGGAGTGTACACCTTC.

The J gene is TRBJ2-5, the V gene TRBV9; 10 nucleotides match TRBD2. The J call may not be correct, given that the DNA end is closer to TRBJ2-7. The CDR3 runs 14 residues. Germline V gives CDR1 SGDLS, CDR2 YYNGEE. DNA for the CDR3: TGTGCCAGCAGCGCGGGACTAGCGAGCTACGAGCAGTACTTC. This encodes CASSAGLASYEQYF.

The chain employs TRBV7-3 and TRBJ1-1; a possible D gene is TRBD1 (6 bases). The CDR3 extends over 13 amino acids. Trimming removed 4 bases at V and 1 base at J, with 7 bases between. The germline V gene has CDR1 SGHTA and CDR2 FQGTGA. CDR3: CASSWTENTEAFF. The CDR3 DNA reads as TGTGCCAGCAGCTGGACAGAGAACACTGAAGCTTTCTTT.

The chain couples TRBV9 to TRBJ2-6; the D gene is possibly TRBD2 (5 bases). The V end lost 4 bases, the J end lost 0 bases, and 17 bases lay between the germline ends. The V gene's germline CDR1 is SGDLS and CDR2 YYNGEE. The CDR3 is made up of 18 amino acids. Written as DNA, the CDR3 is TGTGCCAGCAGCCTCGGAGGCAGGATTAGCTCTGGGGCCAACGTCCTGACTTTC. This gives the protein CASSLGGRISSGANVLTF.

The chain links TRBV5-6 to TRBJ2-3; no clear D gene. Germline CDR1 reads SGHDT; CDR2 reads YYEEEE. This CDR3 is 14 amino acids long. The V gene lost 2 bases and the J gene lost 4 bases, with 11 bases spanning the gap. The CDR3, as DNA: TGTGCCAGCAGCTTTTTACCTGGCCCAGATACGCAGTATTTT. Amino acids: CASSFLPGPDTQYF.

In this sample, this clone turned up a few times. The V and J genes are TRBV29-1 and TRBJ2-3, with D perhaps TRBD1 (6 bases). CDR1 SQVTM and CDR2 ANQGSEA come from the germline V gene. There are 15 residues in the CDR3. V dropped 5 bases and J dropped 4 bases, with 19 bases sitting between them. The CDR3 DNA sequence: TGCAGCGTTAACAAGAGGGGGATTTTCCCAGATACGCAGTATTTT. It translates to CSVNKRGIFPDTQYF.

This rearrangement joins TRBV4-3 to TRBJ2-1; 8 nucleotides line up with TRBD2. CDR3 size: 17 residues. CDR1 is LGHNA and CDR2 is YSLEER in the germline V gene. V dropped 0 bases and J dropped 6; count of bases not matched to a gene: 10. CDR3: CASSQEVLRLASNEQFF. CDR3 bases: TGCGCCAGCAGCCAAGAAGTACTAAGACTAGCGAGCAATGAGCAGTTCTTC.

V gene TRBV28 combines with J gene TRBJ1-1, with a tentative D call TRBD1 (5 bases). Germline lookup yields CDR1 MDHEN and CDR2 SYDVKM. V was cut by 4 bases and J by 3 bases, with 18 bases left in between. The CDR3 length is 16 residues. CDR3 sequence: CASSYWEVGGDTEAFF. CDR3 coding DNA: TGTGCCAGCAGTTATTGGGAAGTGGGGGGTGACACTGAAGCTTTCTTT.

The chain combines TRBV9 with TRBJ2-3; 11 bases agree with TRBD2. J gave up 3 bases and V 0 bases, and 6 bases lay outside the gene matches. Germline V gene sequence: CDR1 SGDLS, CDR2 YYNGEE. The CDR3 sequence is 17 residues long. CDR3 in DNA: TGTGCCAGCAGCGTAGCGTCACTAGCGGGAGCAACAGATACGCAGTATTTT. Translated: CASSVASLAGATDTQYF. Together with reference TRBV9 and TRBJ2-3, the CDR3 gives the full variable domain: DSGVTQTPKHLITATGQRVTLRCSPRSGDLSVYWYQQSLDQGLQFLIQYYNGEERAKGNILERFSAQQFPDLHSELNLSSLELGDSALYFCASSVASLAGATDTQYFGPGTRLTVL.

In this sample, this clone turned up a few times. J is TRBJ1-1 and V is TRBV7-3, with D tentatively TRBD1 (5 bases). With 3 bases removed from V and 1 base from J, the gap between germline ends came to 6 bases. The CDR3 has 13 residues. The germline gives CDR1 SGHTA, CDR2 FQGTGA. The CDR3 DNA follows: TGTGCCAGCAGCTTCGGGGGGAACACTGAAGCTTTCTTT. Translation: CASSFGGNTEAFF.

The V gene is TRBV6-1, the J gene TRBJ1-1; maybe TRBD1 (5 bases). The CDR3 extends over 13 amino acids. CDR1 and CDR2 from the germline V gene are MNHNS and SASEGT. Between the trimmed V and J ends, which lost 4 bases and 4 bases, there was a span of 10 bases. The CDR3 DNA reads TGTGCCAGCAGTGGATTGGGGGGCACTGAAGCTTTCTTT. Protein product: CASSGLGGTEAFF.